Below, 8 T cell receptor beta chains from the same sample are listed, as sequenced in a study of blood T cell repertoires in COVID-19. Sequencing was performed with immunoSEQ multiplex PCR; in TCRdb, only in-frame clones are kept and a portion is missing. The sample includes around 140,000 clones, around 90% of them seen just once. Sequenced material: peripheral blood. The receptors were sampled from a woman in her forties or fifties with acute or convalescent COVID-19.

The chain has TRBV7-9 and TRBJ2-7; D perhaps matches TRBD1 (5 bases). The CDR3 is made up of 13 amino acids. Trimming removed 5 bases from V and 3 bases from J, with 11 bases in between. Germline values: CDR1 SEHNR, CDR2 FQNEAQ (reference sequence). The DNA of the CDR3 is TGTGCCAGCAGCGTGACAGAAAACTACGAGCAGTACTTC. Translation gives CASSVTENYEQYF.

The rearrangement joins TRBV7-7 to TRBJ2-3, with 9 bases lining up with TRBD2. CDR1 and CDR2 from the germline V gene are SSHAT and FNYEAQ (reference sequence). The CDR3 has 14 amino acids. The V gene end was trimmed by 5 bases and the J gene end by 3 bases; junction bases not matched to a gene: 3. CDR3 amino acids: CASSRSGRTDTQYF. In DNA, the CDR3 is TGTGCCAGCAGCCGTAGCGGGAGAACAGATACGCAGTATTTT. The whole variable domain, remainder taken from reference TRBV7-7 and TRBJ2-3, is GAGVSQSPRYKVTKRGQDVTLRCDPISSHATLYWYQQALGQGPEFLTYFNYEAQPDKSGLPSDRFSAERPEGSISTLTIQRTEQRDSAMYRCASSRSGRTDTQYFGPGTRLTVL.

V usage is TRBV5-1 and J usage is TRBJ2-3; TRBD1 is a possible D gene (6 bases). This CDR3 contains 16 residues. Trimming left V 0 bases short and J 3 bases short, with 14 bases between. Germline V CDR1 and CDR2: SGHRS, YFSETQ. The CDR3 sequence is CASSLVVAGATDTQYF. Here the CDR3 DNA reads TGCGCCAGCAGCTTGGTCGTGGCAGGGGCAACAGATACGCAGTATTTT.

This chain uses TRBV2 with TRBJ1-1; D is possibly TRBD1 (5 bases). This CDR3 comprises 14 residues. From germline, CDR1 is SNHLY and CDR2 FYNNEI. The V end was cut by 2 bases, the J end by 5 bases, with 12 bases between. CDR3 coding DNA: TGTGCCAGCAGTGAACGCGGGGACGGGACTGAAGCTTTCTTT. Protein sequence: CASSERGDGTEAFF.

The chain carries TRBV6-5 and TRBJ1-1, with D possibly TRBD1 on 6 matching bases. The CDR3 is 15 amino acids. Per germline, CDR1 MNHEY and CDR2 SVGAGI. Trimming removed 7 bases from V and 1 base from J, with 16 bases in between. CDR3 amino acids: CASKIGGRGNTEAFF. CDR3 nucleotides: TGTGCCAGCAAGATAGGGGGGAGGGGGAACACTGAAGCTTTCTTT.

The chain has TRBV6-1 and TRBJ2-3, with D uncertain. V shed 3 bases and J shed 3 bases, with 10 bases lying between them. Germline V lookup: CDR1 MNHNS, CDR2 SASEGT. The CDR3 length is 14 residues. As DNA, the CDR3 is TGTGCCAGCAGTGATCGGAGTCGGACAGATACGCAGTATTTT. Translated: CASSDRSRTDTQYF.

CDR3: CASSEGVGGGATDTQYF. DNA for the CDR3: TGTGCCAGCAGTGAAGGGGTAGGAGGGGGGGCGACAGATACGCAGTATTTT. The chain employs TRBV2 and TRBJ2-3; weak D call: TRBD2 (7 bases). Looked up from germline, CDR1 is SNHLY and CDR2 is FYNNEI. The CDR3 spans 17 residues. Trimming removed 1 base at V and 3 bases at J, with 17 bases between.

This chain connects TRBV27 to TRBJ1-2; 9 nucleotides line up with TRBD1. CDR3 size: 16 residues. The V gene's germline CDR1 is MNHEY and CDR2 SMNVEV (reference sequence). Trimming at V came to 2 bases and at J to 4 bases, leaving 8 bases not matched to a gene. CDR3 region: CASSLGRTGDGYGYTF. The CDR3 DNA sequence: TGTGCCAGCAGTTTAGGGAGGACAGGGGACGGCTATGGCTACACCTTC.